These T cell receptor beta chains were read from a single sample in a study of OX40 agonist ivuxolimab in advanced cancers. TCRdb's copy holds only in-frame clones and misses some; the assay was immunoSEQ multiplex PCR. The sample shows some 57,000 clones, 84% of them seen only once. The source material was CD4+ or CD8+ T cells sorted from blood, sampled in a trial of the OX40 agonist ivuxolimab. Source of these receptors: an adult with an advanced solid tumor such as melanoma, head and neck, liver or kidney cancer. Each CDR3 is given with its conserved first and last residue. Each record gives: clone size, J gene, D gene, V gene, CDR3 protein, CDR3 DNA. D genes are given only for firm matches. Expanded clones are given a class, and other clones once, few, many or no size at all.

once | TRBJ1-1 | . | TRBV11-1 | CASSPADTEAFF | TGTGCCAGCAGTCCAGCCGACACTGAAGCTTTCTTT
. | TRBJ1-2 | . | TRBV7-8 | CASSLPDGNGYTF | TGTGCCAGCAGCTTACCGGACGGAAATGGCTACACCTTC
few | TRBJ2-1 | TRBD2 | TRBV7-7 | CASSISSGSYEQFF | TGTGCCAGCAGCATTTCAAGCGGGAGCTATGAGCAGTTCTTC
. | TRBJ2-3 | TRBD2 | TRBV9 | CASSVDDQREGQDTQYF | TGTGCCAGCAGCGTAGACGACCAGCGGGAGGGCCAGGATACGCAGTATTTT
. | TRBJ2-5 | . | TRBV5-1 | CASSREREETQYF | TGCGCCAGCAGCCGAGAGAGAGAAGAGACCCAGTACTTC
. | TRBJ2-1 | TRBD2 | TRBV6-5 | CASSGSLNEQFF | TGTGCCAGTAGCGGGAGCTTGAATGAGCAGTTCTTC
. | TRBJ1-2 | TRBD1 | TRBV2 | CASSEATGTETGNYGYTF | TGTGCCAGCAGTGAAGCGACCGGGACAGAAACCGGCAACTATGGCTACACCTTC
. | TRBJ1-2 | . | TRBV9 | CASSVGDGNYGYTF | TGTGCCAGCAGCGTAGGAGACGGGAACTATGGCTACACCTTC
. | TRBJ2-6 | . | TRBV5-6 | CASRGPLSGANVLTF | TGTGCCAGCAGGGGTCCACTCTCTGGGGCCAACGTCCTGACTTTC
. | TRBJ2-7 | . | TRBV7-2 | CASSLGGAWEQYF | TGTGCCAGCAGCTTAGGAGGTGCTTGGGAGCAGTACTTC
. | TRBJ2-1 | . | TRBV7-8 | CASSFQLAPNEQFF | TGTGCCAGCAGCTTTCAGCTAGCGCCGAATGAGCAGTTCTTC
. | TRBJ1-4 | . | TRBV7-9 | CASSFGRSSEKLFF | TGTGCCAGCAGCTTTGGTAGGAGCTCTGAAAAACTGTTTTTT
. | TRBJ1-2 | . | TRBV7-2 | CASSSFGYYGYTF | TGTGCCAGCAGCTCTTTTGGCTACTATGGCTACACCTTC
. | TRBJ1-1 | TRBD1 | TRBV7-9 | CASSFGDRGQSGAFF | TGTGCCAGCAGCTTCGGGGACAGGGGGCAATCCGGTGCTTTCTTT
. | TRBJ2-5 | TRBD2 | TRBV28 | CATDGGGQETQYF | TGTGCCACCGATGGGGGGGGTCAAGAGACCCAGTACTTC
medium-sized | TRBJ1-2 | . | TRBV19 | CASSMGLSYGYTF | TGTGCCAGTAGTATGGGCCTATCCTATGGCTACACCTTC
. | TRBJ2-5 | TRBD1 | TRBV9 | CASSPAGTGEETQYF | TGTGCCAGCAGCCCCGCCGGGACAGGGGAAGAGACCCAGTACTTC
few | TRBJ1-2 | . | TRBV19 | CASSIPQSIYGYTF | TGTGCCAGTAGTATTCCACAGAGTATCTATGGCTACACCTTC
. | TRBJ2-1 | . | TRBV18 | CASSPLAVPNNEQFF | TGTGCCAGCTCACCACTAGCGGTACCCAACAATGAGCAGTTCTTC
. | TRBJ1-1 | . | TRBV27 | CASKPILQGITAFF | TGTGCCAGCAAACCAATATTACAGGGAATAACGGCTTTCTTT
. | TRBJ1-2 | TRBD1 | TRBV28 | CASSGGTGVDGYGYTF | TGTGCCAGCAGTGGCGGGACAGGGGTTGACGGCTATGGCTACACCTTC
. | TRBJ2-4 | TRBD2 | TRBV19 | CASSIAGSKNIQYF | TGTGCCAGTAGCATAGCGGGTTCCAAAAACATTCAGTACTTC
. | TRBJ2-1 | TRBD2 | TRBV29-1 | CSVARLAGGGEQFF | TGCAGCGTTGCCCGTCTAGCGGGAGGGGGTGAGCAGTTCTTC
. | TRBJ2-7 | . | TRBV7-9 | CASSLWQNADEQYF | TGTGCCAGCAGCTTATGGCAGAACGCCGACGAGCAGTACTTC
. | TRBJ2-1 | TRBD1 | TRBV6-1 | CASSEPGQGAYNEQFF | TGTGCCAGCAGTGAACCGGGACAGGGTGCCTACAATGAGCAGTTCTTC
. | TRBJ2-3 | TRBD2 | TRBV7-3 | CASSPVAGGGSDTQYF | TGTGCCAGCAGTCCTGTAGCGGGAGGGGGTTCAGATACGCAGTATTTT
. | TRBJ2-4 | TRBD1 | TRBV15 | CATSRGGQDKNIQYF | TGTGCCACCAGCAGAGGGGGACAGGACAAAAACATTCAGTACTTC
. | TRBJ2-7 | . | TRBV19 | CASNSASYEQYF | TGTGCCAGTAATTCGGCTTCCTACGAGCAGTACTTC
. | TRBJ1-1 | TRBD1 | TRBV4-1 | CASSQGRGPGDTEAFF | TGCGCCAGCAGCCAAGGCAGGGGGCCTGGGGACACTGAAGCTTTCTTT
. | TRBJ2-5 | . | TRBV5-1 | CASSLMAGQETQYF | TGCGCCAGCAGCTTGATGGCAGGACAAGAGACCCAGTACTTC
. | TRBJ1-1 | . | TRBV5-4 | CASRAGHRNTEAFF | TGTGCCAGCAGGGCGGGACACCGGAACACTGAAGCTTTCTTT
. | TRBJ2-5 | . | TRBV6-5 | CASSYHPGLETQYF | TGTGCCAGCAGTTACCACCCGGGGTTAGAGACCCAGTACTTC
. | TRBJ2-7 | TRBD2 | TRBV18 | CASSLANRLAGGNPEQYF | TGTGCCAGCTCACTCGCAAACCGACTAGCGGGAGGGAACCCCGAGCAGTACTTC
. | TRBJ2-7 | TRBD2 | TRBV5-4 | CASSLGASGGYEQYF | TGTGCCAGCAGCTTGGGTGCTAGCGGGGGGTACGAGCAGTACTTC
. | TRBJ1-1 | . | TRBV28 | CASSLQVTEAFF | TGTGCCAGCAGCCTCCAGGTCACTGAAGCTTTCTTT
once | TRBJ2-2 | . | TRBV9 | CASSVEAGWSGELFF | TGTGCCAGCAGCGTAGAGGCAGGGTGGTCCGGGGAGCTGTTTTTT
. | TRBJ1-1 | . | TRBV10-2 | CASIQASMNTEAFF | TGCGCCAGCATTCAGGCGTCGATGAACACTGAAGCTTTCTTT
once | TRBJ2-5 | TRBD1 | TRBV30 | CAWSAGQAQGAQYF | TGTGCCTGGAGTGCCGGACAGGCCCAAGGGGCCCAGTACTTC
few | TRBJ2-7 | . | TRBV14 | CASSPRTPGYEQYF | TGTGCCAGCAGCCCAAGGACCCCGGGGTACGAGCAGTACTTC
. | TRBJ2-5 | . | TRBV28 | CASDASKETQYF | TGTGCCAGCGATGCGTCCAAAGAGACCCAGTACTTC
. | TRBJ1-3 | TRBD1 | TRBV6-6 | CASSYGQGGNTIYF | TGTGCCAGCAGTTACGGACAGGGAGGAAACACCATATATTTT
. | TRBJ2-6 | . | TRBV7-6 | CASSLVASAGANVLTF | TGTGCCAGCAGCTTAGTGGCGAGTGCTGGGGCCAACGTCCTGACTTTC
. | TRBJ2-7 | . | TRBV5-1 | CASSSGIADPSYEQYF | TGCGCCAGCAGTTCCGGAATAGCGGATCCCTCCTACGAGCAGTACTTC
. | TRBJ2-1 | . | TRBV27 | CASSSRVGLSNEQFF | TGTGCCAGCAGTTCTAGGGTGGGATTAAGCAATGAGCAGTTCTTC
. | TRBJ2-2 | . | TRBV11-3 | CASSLDRAPTGELFF | TGTGCCAGCAGCTTAGACAGGGCCCCCACCGGGGAGCTGTTTTTT
. | TRBJ1-4 | TRBD1 | TRBV18 | CASSPVGQSTNEKLFF | TGTGCCAGCTCACCAGTGGGACAGTCAACTAATGAAAAACTGTTTTTT
. | TRBJ2-3 | . | TRBV11-2 | CASSLARYTDTQYF | TGTGCCAGCAGCTTGGCGAGGTACACAGATACGCAGTATTTT
. | TRBJ1-5 | TRBD1 | TRBV6-5 | CASKGQGNQPQHF | TGTGCCAGCAAGGGACAGGGCAATCAGCCCCAGCATTTT
. | TRBJ1-2 | . | TRBV25-1 | CASSAGTAYGYTF | TGTGCCAGCAGCGCCGGGACGGCTTATGGCTACACCTTC
. | TRBJ2-1 | TRBD2 | TRBV11-3 | CASSSEGLGTEQFF | TGTGCCAGCAGCTCGGAAGGACTAGGGACTGAGCAGTTCTTC
few | TRBJ1-1 | . | TRBV28 | CASSSIGGGNTEAFF | TGTGCCAGCAGTAGCATCGGAGGGGGTAACACTGAAGCTTTCTTT
. | TRBJ1-6 | . | TRBV28 | CASNQEDSPLHF | TGTGCCAGCAACCAGGAGGATTCACCCCTCCACTTT
. | TRBJ2-1 | . | TRBV27 | CASSRANGAYNEQFF | TGTGCCAGCAGTCGGGCTAACGGGGCTTACAATGAGCAGTTCTTC
. | TRBJ1-1 | . | TRBV6-5 | CASSYSKNTEAFF | TGTGCCAGCAGTTACTCAAAAAACACTGAAGCTTTCTTT
. | TRBJ2-1 | . | TRBV7-9 | CASSSRVMDEQFF | TGTGCCAGCAGCTCGCGGGTGATGGATGAGCAGTTCTTC